This T cell receptor beta chain was sequenced during a study of Ad26.COV2.S vaccination and SARS-CoV-2 variants. Overall study findings and caveats: Similar non-spike TCR breadth was observed in recipients of vaccine and of placebo. Once vaccination had occurred, spike-specific CD8+ and CD4+ T cell responses reportedly showed substantial breadth.

Regarding treatment: around 19 received Ad26.COV2.S at low or high dose, single or two shots; a few received placebo; per-sample allocation not given. Samples were taken on day 63 after the first vaccine or placebo injection. At a Boston site, the person donating was an adult of 18-55 years. The CDR3 has 15 amino acids. Germline lookup yields CDR1 ENHRY and CDR2 SYGVKD. V shed 6 bases and J 7 bases; nucleotides not matched to a gene: 7. This table comes from immunoSEQ multiplex PCR, and its TCRdb copy is limited to in-frame clones, with some not included. The profile shows some 390,000 clones, around nine tenths of them singletons. Concerning this clone: The antigen remains unidentified.

The V gene is TRBV10-3, the J gene TRBJ2-1, with TRBD2 matching over 12 bases. The TCR comes from a person between 18 and 60 years old who received the Ad26.COV2.S COVID-19 vaccine or a placebo. Specimen: peripheral blood, collected in a trial of Ad26.COV2.S vaccine versus placebo. DNA of the CDR3: TGTGCCATCAGCCCGGGACTAGCGGGCGGGAATGAGCAGTTCTTC. This gives the protein CAISPGLAGGNEQFF.